The entry below gives a single TCR beta chain sequence along with its context. Its antigen remains unidentified. The data were obtained in a study of cytotoxic CD8 clonotypes in ibrutinib-treated CLL. The study's findings and limits: Baseline clonality exceeded age-matched healthy donors and tracked circulating CD8+ T-cell counts.

The CDR3 runs 14 residues. CDR1 and CDR2 (germline): SGHNT, YYREEE (reference sequence). V was trimmed by 5 bases and J by 4 bases, leaving 14 bases between them. Profiled with immunoSEQ multiplex PCR; TCRdb holds only in-frame clones, not every one. The table includes some 100,000 clones, approximately 58% detected once. The V and J genes are TRBV5-4 and TRBJ2-3; D is undetermined. This TCR came from a human donor with chronic lymphocytic leukemia. The sequencing here drew on PBMCs, taken after 24 months of ibrutinib treatment. As DNA, the CDR3 is TGTGCCAGCAGTGCATGGGGAAGGGCAGATACGCAGTATTTT. Translated: CASSAWGRADTQYF. Together with reference TRBV5-4 and TRBJ2-3, the CDR3 gives the full variable domain: ETGVTQSPTHLIKTRGQQVTLRCSSQSGHNTVSWYQQALGQGPQFIFQYYREEENGRGNFPPRFSGLQFPNYSSELNVNALELDDSALYLCASSAWGRADTQYFGPGTRLTVL.